This T cell receptor (beta chain) was identified during a study of cytomegalovirus exposure and HLA in healthy donors. This CDR3 contains 17 residues. Germline V gives CDR1 GTSNPN, CDR2 SVGIG (reference sequence). Trimming took off 1 base at V and 0 bases at J, with 16 bases between the two ends. Assay: immunoSEQ multiplex PCR; the TCRdb copy retains only in-frame clones and omits some. The sample has about 220,000 clones, just over 90% seen once. This receptor was obtained from a young woman in good health and CMV-seronegative. The chain has TRBV30 and TRBJ2-1, with D possibly matching TRBD2 (6 bases). The sample consisted of PBMCs. The CDR3, as DNA: TGTGCCTGGAGTGGGACTTTAGCGGCGAGCTCCTACAATGAGCAGTTCTTC. It translates to CAWSGTLAASSYNEQFF.